This is a list of T cell receptor beta chains from one sample in a study of cytomegalovirus exposure and HLA in healthy donors. Sequencing used immunoSEQ multiplex PCR; TCRdb keeps in-frame clones, though not all of them. Among some 130,000 clones, around 77% were seen once, and the ten largest hold 0.94%. Sequencing was done on a sample of PBMCs. The receptors originated from a woman aged 55-70 years in good health and CMV-seronegative. Both conserved end residues are part of each CDR3. The order of the fields is D gene, clone size, V gene, J gene, CDR3 DNA, CDR3 protein. A D gene is named only where the DNA matches it firmly. Size tells how often a clone was seen (once, few, many) or the class of an expanded clone, and some rows leave it out.

>NA|few|TRBV2|TRBJ2-1
TGTGCCAGCGCCCCGGAGATCTACAATGAGCAGTTCTTC
CASAPEIYNEQFF
>TRBD2|NA|TRBV5-6|TRBJ2-1
TGTGCCAGCAGCCAAGGGACGCGGGAGGATGAGCAGTTCTTC
CASSQGTREDEQFF
>TRBD1|NA|TRBV7-9|TRBJ2-7
TGTGCCAGCAGCCCCGCAGGACAGGGGGTTACCTACGAGCAGTACTTC
CASSPAGQGVTYEQYF
>NA|few|TRBV5-6|TRBJ2-5
TGTGCCAGCAGCCTAAGGGGGGGTCTCGGGACCCAGTACTTC
CASSLRGGLGTQYF
>TRBD1|few|TRBV5-4|TRBJ2-3
TGTGCCAGCAGCGGACTGACAGGGGAAGAGGCAGATACGCAGTATTTT
CASSGLTGEEADTQYF
>NA|once|TRBV27|TRBJ2-7
TGTGCCAGCAGTTCAGCCGGGACACAATCCTACGAGCAGTACTTC
CASSSAGTQSYEQYF
>NA|NA|TRBV19|TRBJ1-2
TGTGCCAGTAGTATGGTTTTCAGGGGAGGCTACACCTTC
CASSMVFRGGYTF
>NA|few|TRBV18|TRBJ2-3
TGTGCCAGCTCACCACCTTCGGGCACAGATACGCAGTATTTT
CASSPPSGTDTQYF
>NA|NA|TRBV20-1|TRBJ2-5
TGCAGTGCCCCCGGGCAAGAGACCCAGTACTTC
CSAPGQETQYF
>TRBD1|NA|TRBV5-1|TRBJ2-5
TGCGCCAGCAGGTTGACAGGGGGTTCACAAGAGACCCAGTACTTC
CASRLTGGSQETQYF
>NA|NA|TRBV11-3|TRBJ1-1
TGTGCCAGCAGCTTAGGGGCCGAGAACACTGAAGCTTTCTTT
CASSLGAENTEAFF
>NA|NA|TRBV28|TRBJ2-5
TGTGCCAGCTTCTCCAGGGAGACCCAGTACTTC
CASFSRETQYF
>TRBD1|NA|TRBV6-5|TRBJ2-1
TGTGCCAGCAGTTTAGACAGGGGGAACTACAATGAGCAGTTCTTC
CASSLDRGNYNEQFF
>NA|NA|TRBV6-4|TRBJ1-5
TGTGCCAGCAGGGAGACTTCCTCTAGCACAGATACGCAGCATTTT
CASRETSSSTDTQHF
>NA|NA|TRBV10-1|TRBJ2-3
TGCGCCAGCAGTGAGAGCGGAATCACAGATACGCAGTATTTT
CASSESGITDTQYF
>NA|once|TRBV2|TRBJ1-3
TGTGCCAGCAGTGACAGGGCCTCTGGAAACACCATATATTTT
CASSDRASGNTIYF
>TRBD2|NA|TRBV6-1|TRBJ2-5
TGTGCCAGCAGTACTAGCGGGGGAACACAAGAGACCCAGTACTTC
CASSTSGGTQETQYF
>TRBD1|few|TRBV18|TRBJ1-2
TGTGCCAGCTCACCTCGCGGGGACAGGGCCGGTGGCTACACCTTC
CASSPRGDRAGGYTF
>TRBD1|once|TRBV10-1|TRBJ1-5
TGCGCCAGCAGTGAGTCCCCAGGGGGCCAGCCCCAGCATTTT
CASSESPGGQPQHF
>NA|NA|TRBV19|TRBJ2-3
TGTGCCAGTAGTATAGTACAGGACAGCACAGATACGCAGTATTTT
CASSIVQDSTDTQYF
>TRBD2|NA|TRBV6-6|TRBJ2-7
TGTGCCAGCAGGACTAGCGGGAGGGGCGACGAGCAGTACTTC
CASRTSGRGDEQYF
>TRBD1|NA|TRBV2|TRBJ2-7
TGTGCCAGCGGAGACAGGGGGCACTCCTACGAGCAGTACTTC
CASGDRGHSYEQYF
>NA|NA|TRBV2|TRBJ1-1
TGTGCCAGCAGTGAAAGACATAGGAACACTGAAGCTTTCTTT
CASSERHRNTEAFF
>TRBD1|NA|TRBV18|TRBJ2-2
TGTGCCAGCTCACCTTACGGACAGGGGGCCTCTACCGGGGAGCTGTTTTTT
CASSPYGQGASTGELFF
>TRBD1|few|TRBV28|TRBJ1-1
TGTGCCAGCAGTTTACCCAAAAGGACAGGGCTGACAAACACTGAAGCTTTCTTT
CASSLPKRTGLTNTEAFF
>TRBD1|NA|TRBV9|TRBJ1-2
TGTGCCAGCAGCGTAGGGCTTGTTGGACAGGGGGCGTCAGGCTACACCTTC
CASSVGLVGQGASGYTF
>NA|NA|TRBV4-2|TRBJ2-1
TGTGCCAGCAGCCAAGGCGGGTCCCGAGGTGAGCAGTTCTTC
CASSQGGSRGEQFF
>TRBD2|NA|TRBV10-3|TRBJ2-7
TGTGCCATCAGCGACCCTAGCGGGAGTTACGAGCAGTACTTC
CAISDPSGSYEQYF
>NA|NA|TRBV5-5|TRBJ1-5
TGTGCCAGCAGCTCTTGGGGAGGGCTCTATAGCAATCAGCCCCAGCATTTT
CASSSWGGLYSNQPQHF
>NA|NA|TRBV6-6|TRBJ2-7
TGTGCCAGCAGTAACCTAGCGCAAGAGCAGTACTTC
CASSNLAQEQYF
>NA|NA|TRBV6-5|TRBJ2-7
TGTGCCAGCAGCCGTTTTAGGGGGACCTACGAGCAGTACTTC
CASSRFRGTYEQYF
>NA|NA|TRBV20-1|TRBJ1-2
TGCAGTGCTCGGACAGACTATGGCTACACCTTC
CSARTDYGYTF
>TRBD1|few|TRBV7-3|TRBJ2-6
TGTGCCAGCAGCGCCACCCGAAGGGGGCAAGGGGGCTCTGGGGCCAACGTCCTGACTTTC
CASSATRRGQGGSGANVLTF
>TRBD1|NA|TRBV7-2|TRBJ2-1
TGTGCCAGCAGCAAGGGACAGTCCTACAATGAGCAGTTCTTC
CASSKGQSYNEQFF
>TRBD1|NA|TRBV28|TRBJ2-2
TGTGCCAGTACTCGGGACAGGGGGAAATCGGGGGAGCTGTTTTTT
CASTRDRGKSGELFF
>TRBD1|NA|TRBV4-1|TRBJ2-7
TGCGCCAGCAGCCCACACGGACAGGGTACCTACGAGCAGTACTTC
CASSPHGQGTYEQYF
>TRBD1|once|TRBV7-8|TRBJ1-1
TGTGCCAGCAGCATCTCAGGGGGTCCCACTGAAGCTTTCTTT
CASSISGGPTEAFF
>NA|NA|TRBV7-9|TRBJ1-1
TGTGCCAGCAGCCGGACAGCGAACACTGAAGCTTTCTTT
CASSRTANTEAFF
>TRBD1|NA|TRBV5-1|TRBJ2-3
TGCGCCAGCAGCGCCACGGGACAGGGGACGGCAGATACGCAGTATTTT
CASSATGQGTADTQYF
>TRBD1|NA|TRBV7-9|TRBJ2-1
TGTGCCAGCAGCCCAACCGGACAGGGCCGAGGGCAGTTCTTC
CASSPTGQGRGQFF
>NA|few|TRBV28|TRBJ2-4
TGTGCCAGCAGCCCCGCGGACAAGGCTAAAAACATTCAGTACTTC
CASSPADKAKNIQYF
>NA|NA|TRBV27|TRBJ1-3
TGTGCCAGCAGCCGCCGGGGGGGACTCTCTGGAAACACCATATATTTT
CASSRRGGLSGNTIYF
>TRBD1|NA|TRBV6-5|TRBJ1-2
TGTGCCAGCAGTACCGGACAGGGAAACTATGGCTACACCTTC
CASSTGQGNYGYTF
>NA|NA|TRBV5-1|TRBJ2-7
TGCGCCAGCAGCAAGGCACAGGGAACCAGCTCCTACGAGCAGTACTTC
CASSKAQGTSSYEQYF
>TRBD1|NA|TRBV6-1|TRBJ2-7
TGTGCCAGCACGAGGACAGGGGTTTCCTACGAGCAGTACTTC
CASTRTGVSYEQYF
>NA|NA|TRBV6-5|TRBJ2-3
TGTGCCAGCAGTTACTCGAGGAGGGCAAAAGATACGCAGTATTTT
CASSYSRRAKDTQYF
>TRBD1|NA|TRBV19|TRBJ1-5
TGTGCCAGTAGTAGCCAGACAGGGGGATGGCCCCAGCATTTT
CASSSQTGGWPQHF
>NA|NA|TRBV7-8|TRBJ2-5
TGTGCCAGCAGCTCACAGCGCGCAGGGGATTTCAGGGAGACCCAGTACTTC
CASSSQRAGDFRETQYF
>NA|NA|TRBV5-6|TRBJ1-2
TGTGCCAGCAGCCCAATCCAGGGTAGAAGCCTCTCTCATGGCTACACCTTC
CASSPIQGRSLSHGYTF
>NA|NA|TRBV21-1|TRBJ2-3
TGTGCCAGCAGCAAAGGAAGGGGACTAGCGGGAAGCACAGATACGCAGTATTTT
CASSKGRGLAGSTDTQYF
>TRBD1|NA|TRBV29-1|TRBJ2-3
TGCAGCGTGGGACCGACACAGGGGGCTATGGATACGCAGTATTTT
CSVGPTQGAMDTQYF
>TRBD1|NA|TRBV7-9|TRBJ2-3
TGTGCCAGCAGCTTTACAGGGGGCGGAGAGACAGATACGCAGTATTTT
CASSFTGGGETDTQYF
>TRBD2|NA|TRBV18|TRBJ2-1
TGTGCCAGCTCACCTCTCGGGGCAGGGACTAGGGTCAATGAGCAGTTCTTC
CASSPLGAGTRVNEQFF
>TRBD1|few|TRBV6-1|TRBJ2-7
TGTGCCAGCAGGACAGGGTTGGACGAGCAGTACTTC
CASRTGLDEQYF
>TRBD2|NA|TRBV5-1|TRBJ2-7
TGCGCCAGCAGCTCAAATCCAGCGGGGGTCTACGAGCAGTACTTC
CASSSNPAGVYEQYF
>TRBD2|NA|TRBV19|TRBJ2-3
TGTGCCAGTAGTCGAATAGCGGGGGGGTACACAGATACGCAGTATTTT
CASSRIAGGYTDTQYF
>TRBD1|few|TRBV5-6|TRBJ1-1
TGTGCCAGCAGTTTTGACAGGGTGAGCACTGAAGCTTTCTTT
CASSFDRVSTEAFF
>NA|NA|TRBV5-4|TRBJ2-5
TGTGCCAGCAGCTTGGTTTCTCGTAGGGACTTCAAAGCAGAGACCCAGTACTTC
CASSLVSRRDFKAETQYF